This T cell receptor (beta chain) comes out of a study of blood T cell repertoires in COVID-19. Only in-frame clones appear in the TCRdb table, and some are missing; sequencing was by immunoSEQ multiplex PCR. The table has about 190,000 clones, 88% seen once. This CDR3 spans 13 amino acids. Germline lookup yields CDR1 ENHRY and CDR2 SYGVKD. Trimming removed 7 bases at V and 3 bases at J, with 13 bases between. The receptor was derived from an older man with active or convalescent COVID-19. Sequencing was done on a sample of peripheral blood. The chain links TRBV10-3 to TRBJ2-7; D not resolved. CDR3 nucleotides: TGTGCCATCATGGAGTCGACACACTACGAGCAGTACTTC. Residues: CAIMESTHYEQYF.